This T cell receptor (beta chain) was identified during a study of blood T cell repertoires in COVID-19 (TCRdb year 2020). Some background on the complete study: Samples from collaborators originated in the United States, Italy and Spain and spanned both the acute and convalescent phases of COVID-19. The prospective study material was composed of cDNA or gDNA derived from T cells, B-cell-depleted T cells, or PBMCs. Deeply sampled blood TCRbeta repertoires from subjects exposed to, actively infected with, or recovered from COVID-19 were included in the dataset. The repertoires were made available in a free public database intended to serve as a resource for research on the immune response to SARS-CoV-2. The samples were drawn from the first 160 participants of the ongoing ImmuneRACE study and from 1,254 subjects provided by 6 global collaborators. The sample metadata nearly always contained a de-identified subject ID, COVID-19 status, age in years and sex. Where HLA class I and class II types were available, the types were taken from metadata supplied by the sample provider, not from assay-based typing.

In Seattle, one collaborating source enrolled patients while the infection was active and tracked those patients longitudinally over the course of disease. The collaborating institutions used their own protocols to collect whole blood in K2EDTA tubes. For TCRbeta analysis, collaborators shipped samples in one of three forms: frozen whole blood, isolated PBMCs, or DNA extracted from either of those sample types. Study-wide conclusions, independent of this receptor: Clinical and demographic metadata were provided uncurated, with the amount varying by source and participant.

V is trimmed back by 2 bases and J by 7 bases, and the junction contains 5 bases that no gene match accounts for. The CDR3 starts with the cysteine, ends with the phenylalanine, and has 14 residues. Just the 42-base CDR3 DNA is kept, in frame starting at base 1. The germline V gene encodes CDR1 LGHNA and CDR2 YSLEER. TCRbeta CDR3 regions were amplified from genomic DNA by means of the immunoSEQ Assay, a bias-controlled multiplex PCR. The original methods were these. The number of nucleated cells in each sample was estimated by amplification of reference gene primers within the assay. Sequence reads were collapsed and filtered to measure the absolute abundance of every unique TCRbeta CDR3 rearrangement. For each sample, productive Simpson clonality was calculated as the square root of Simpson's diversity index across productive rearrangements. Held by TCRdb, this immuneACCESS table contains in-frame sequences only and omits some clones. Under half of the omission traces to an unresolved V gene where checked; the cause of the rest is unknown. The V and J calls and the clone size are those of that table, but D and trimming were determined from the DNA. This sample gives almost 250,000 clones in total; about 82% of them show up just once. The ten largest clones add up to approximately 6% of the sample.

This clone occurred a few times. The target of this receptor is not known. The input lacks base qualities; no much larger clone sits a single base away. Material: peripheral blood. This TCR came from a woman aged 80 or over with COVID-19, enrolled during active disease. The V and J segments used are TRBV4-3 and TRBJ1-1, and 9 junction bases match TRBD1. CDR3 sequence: CASSQTQGAGEAFF. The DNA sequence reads TGCGCCAGCAGCCAAACACAGGGGGCGGGTGAAGCTTTCTTT.